This T cell receptor beta chain was found in a study of tumor T cells in aggressive B-cell lymphoma. Assay: immunoSEQ multiplex PCR; the TCRdb copy retains only in-frame clones and omits some. The data contain 3,900 or so clones, 86% of them singletons. This CDR3 is 14 amino acids long. V lost 0 bases, J lost 6 bases, and 12 bases lay in between. Per germline, CDR1 MNHEY and CDR2 SVGAGI. The sequence came from an adult with diffuse large B cell lymphoma. Sequences were obtained from tumor tissue. The chain recombines TRBV6-5 with TRBJ2-7; a weak D match, TRBD1 (6 bases). The CDR3 is CASSYSGRGSEQYF. For the CDR3, the DNA is TGTGCCAGCAGTTACTCCGGCAGGGGTAGCGAGCAGTACTTC.